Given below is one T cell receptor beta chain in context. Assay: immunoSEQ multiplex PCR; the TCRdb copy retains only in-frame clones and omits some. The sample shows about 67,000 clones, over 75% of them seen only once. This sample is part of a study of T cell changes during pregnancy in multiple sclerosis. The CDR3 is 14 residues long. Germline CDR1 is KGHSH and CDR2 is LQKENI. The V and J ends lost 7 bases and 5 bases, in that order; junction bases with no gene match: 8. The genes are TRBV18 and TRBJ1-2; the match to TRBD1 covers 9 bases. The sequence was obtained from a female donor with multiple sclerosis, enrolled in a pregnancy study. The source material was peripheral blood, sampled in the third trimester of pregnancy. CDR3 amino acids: CASLLPGTGYGYTF. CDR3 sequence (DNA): TGTGCCAGCTTACTTCCCGGGACAGGGTATGGCTACACCTTC.